This entry lists 30 T cell receptor beta chains sequenced from one sample in a study of technical replicates of blood from a handful of donors. Only in-frame clones appear in the TCRdb table, and some are missing; sequencing was by immunoSEQ multiplex PCR. The data contain some 15,000 clones, roughly 84% of them singletons. What was sequenced was PBMCs. These receptors were collected from a human donor in good health.

The genes are TRBV7-2 and TRBJ2-2; perhaps TRBD1 as D (5 bases). Looked up from germline, CDR1 is SGHTA and CDR2 is FQGNSA. V dropped 3 bases and J dropped 5 bases, with 7 bases sitting between them. This CDR3 spans 13 amino acids. The CDR3 region is CASSFKGTGELFF. CDR3 bases: TGTGCCAGCAGCTTCAAGGGGACCGGGGAGCTGTTTTTT.

V is TRBV18 and J is TRBJ2-7; possibly TRBD1 for D (6 bases). CDR1 is KGHSH and CDR2 is LQKENI in the germline V gene. Trimming shortened V by 2 bases and J by 1 base, and 12 bases separated the two germline ends. The CDR3 consists of 15 residues. CDR3 DNA sequence: TGTGCCAGCTCACCAACCTGGCAGGGGTCCTACGAGCAGTACTTC. Translation gives CASSPTWQGSYEQYF. Variable domain in full (rest from reference TRBV18 and TRBJ2-7): NAGVMQNPRHLVRRRGQEARLRCSPMKGHSHVYWYRQLPEEGLKFMVYLQKENIIDESGMPKERFSAEFPKEGPSILRIQQVVRGDSAAYFCASSPTWQGSYEQYFGPGTRLTVT.

The chain has TRBV6-5 and TRBJ2-5; D might be TRBD1 (5 bases). V lost 6 bases to trimming and J lost 6 bases, with 14 bases between them. Germline CDR1 MNHEY, CDR2 SVGAGI. This CDR3 has 13 residues. The CDR3 DNA reads as TGTGCCAGCAGACACAGGTCTAGGCAGACCCAGTACTTC. Its translation: CASRHRSRQTQYF.

In this sample, this clone turned up once. The genes are TRBV5-6 and TRBJ2-7; the match to TRBD1 covers 8 bases. Per the germline V gene, CDR1 is SGHDT and CDR2 is YYEEEE. CDR3 length: 19 amino acids. After removal of 4 bases from V and 6 bases from J, the junction contained 24 bases not matched to a gene. The CDR3 DNA follows: TGTGCCAGCAGCCCCCCGCTCCGGGACAGGCGACTAACCCGGGTCGAGCAGTACTTC. This sequence encodes CASSPPLRDRRLTRVEQYF.

The chain couples TRBV28 to TRBJ2-2, with TRBD2 matching over 12 bases. Germline lookup yields CDR1 MDHEN and CDR2 SYDVKM. The CDR3 runs 16 residues. Trimming at V came to 8 bases and at J to 7 bases, leaving 11 bases not matched to a gene. CDR3 loop: CASGHLAGGPVGELFF. The CDR3 DNA reads TGTGCCAGCGGACACCTAGCGGGAGGGCCCGTCGGGGAGCTGTTTTTT.

V and J are TRBV19 and TRBJ2-5, with 8 positions matching TRBD2. Germline V CDR1 and CDR2: LNHDA, SQIVND (reference sequence). J lost 1 base, V lost 4 bases, and 2 bases had no gene match. The CDR3 covers 14 residues. CDR3 sequence reads: CASSTTSVQETQYF. Written as DNA, the CDR3 is TGTGCCAGTAGTACGACTAGCGTCCAAGAGACCCAGTACTTC.

The V and J genes are TRBV4-1 and TRBJ2-7; 9 bases agree with TRBD1. In germline, CDR1 is MGHRA, CDR2 YSYEKL. This CDR3 spans 15 amino acids. V shed 1 base, J shed 2 bases, and the junction held 3 bases outside the gene matches. The DNA for the CDR3 is TGCGCCAGCAGCCAAGGGACAGGGGCTACCTACGAGCAGTACTTC. This encodes CASSQGTGATYEQYF.

The rearrangement joins TRBV7-3 to TRBJ2-3; 12 nucleotides align to TRBD2. From germline, CDR1 is SGHTA and CDR2 FQGTGA. Trimming cost V 4 bases and J 3 bases; bases outside gene matches: 2. The CDR3 extends over 15 amino acids. CDR3 DNA sequence: TGTGCCAGCAGCTGGCTAGCGGGAGGGACAGATACGCAGTATTTT. This gives the protein CASSWLAGGTDTQYF.

V gene TRBV7-8 combines with J gene TRBJ2-3; TRBD2 matches 12 bases. Germline-derived CDR1 and CDR2 are SGHVS and FQNEAQ. The CDR3 runs 18 residues. V shed 5 bases, J shed 0 bases, and the junction held 9 bases outside the gene matches. The CDR3 coding sequence is TGTGCCAGCAGCGCTAGGATCCTAGCGGGGGGGAGCACAGATACGCAGTATTTT. Its protein is CASSARILAGGSTDTQYF.

The chain joins TRBV28 to TRBJ2-7, with TRBD1 matching 12 bases. CDR3 size: 16 residues. Germline V CDR1 and CDR2: MDHEN, SYDVKM. Germline trimming cut 2 bases from V and 6 bases from J; bases unmatched to any gene: 8. CDR3 region: CASSLISGTGGPEQYF. CDR3 bases: TGTGCCAGCAGTTTAATTTCCGGGACAGGGGGCCCCGAGCAGTACTTC. Looking up the rest from reference TRBV28 and TRBJ2-7 gives the full variable domain: DVKVTQSSRYLVKRTGEKVFLECVQDMDHENMFWYRQDPGLGLRLIYFSYDVKMKEKGDIPEGYSVSREKKERFSLILESASTNQTSMYLCASSLISGTGGPEQYFGPGTRLTVT.

V usage is TRBV13 and J usage is TRBJ2-2, with 12 bases matching TRBD2. The CDR3 loop spans 18 amino acids. V was clipped by 6 bases and J by 0 bases; unmatched bases: 8. From germline, CDR1 is PRHDT and CDR2 FYEKMQ (reference sequence). The CDR3 region is CASRNRGLAGSNTGELFF. The CDR3 DNA sequence: TGTGCCAGCAGAAACCGGGGACTAGCGGGTTCGAACACCGGGGAGCTGTTTTTT.

The CDR3, as DNA: TGTGCCAGCTCGGTCCCGGGACAAACCGTCGACGAGCAGTACTTC. Residues: CASSVPGQTVDEQYF. This sequence joins TRBV27 and TRBJ2-7; TRBD1 might be the D (6 bases). Deletions cut 8 bases from V and 5 bases from J, with 22 bases between. The CDR3 contains 15 residues. Germline-derived CDR1 and CDR2 are MNHEY and SMNVEV (reference sequence).

This clone appeared a single time. The chain uses TRBV19 and TRBJ2-5; TRBD1 is a possible D gene (6 bases). Germline V CDR1 and CDR2: LNHDA, SQIVND (reference sequence). Trimming pared 2 bases from V and 2 bases from J, leaving 9 bases between. This CDR3 is built from 14 residues. The CDR3 DNA follows: TGTGCCAGTAGTATACAGGGGTATCAAGAGACCCAGTACTTC. Its protein product is CASSIQGYQETQYF.

The chain has TRBV20-1 and TRBJ2-7; D perhaps matches TRBD1 (5 bases). V dropped 1 base and J dropped 7 bases, with 8 bases sitting between them. The germline V gene encodes CDR1 DFQATT and CDR2 SNEGSKA (reference sequence). The CDR3 length is 11 residues. CDR3 in DNA: TGCAGTGCTAGAGCTCCAGGGGAGCAGTACTTC. Its translation: CSARAPGEQYF.

This CDR3 is CASSEWSGRSTGELFF. The CDR3 nucleotides are TGTGCCAGCAGTGAATGGAGCGGGAGAAGCACCGGGGAGCTGTTTTTT. The chain recombines TRBV6-1 with TRBJ2-2; 8 positions match TRBD2. Germline V gives CDR1 MNHNS, CDR2 SASEGT. J was trimmed by 4 bases and V by 2 bases; bases with no gene match: 6. The length of the CDR3 is 16 residues.

This chain connects TRBV28 to TRBJ1-5, with D maybe TRBD1 (5 bases). CDR1 is MDHEN and CDR2 is SYDVKM in the germline V gene. The V end lost 5 bases, the J end lost 7 bases, and 12 bases lay between the germline ends. The CDR3 contains 13 residues. The CDR3 bases are TGTGCCAGCAGTGTAACGGGGGGGCAGCCCCAGCATTTT. As protein: CASSVTGGQPQHF.

The chain uses TRBV5-1 and TRBJ2-7; 14 bases align to TRBD2. Germline CDR1 reads SGHRS; CDR2 reads YFSETQ. This CDR3 comprises 14 residues. The junction had 4 bases not matched to a gene; V was cut back by 4 bases and J by 7 bases. The CDR3 DNA reads TGCGCCAGCAGCGAGACTAGCGGGAGGGGGGAGCAGTACTTC. It encodes CASSETSGRGEQYF.

This CDR3 is CASLSGGPRGEQFF. The CDR3 coding sequence is TGTGCCAGCTTATCCGGGGGCCCCAGGGGGGAGCAGTTCTTC. This chain joins TRBV18 and TRBJ2-1, with a tentative D call TRBD1 (7 bases). V lost 7 bases and J 10 bases, leaving 20 bases between the germline ends. The CDR3 consists of 14 residues. Germline CDR1 reads KGHSH; CDR2 reads LQKENI.

This chain uses TRBV2 with TRBJ2-3; 7 bases are shared with TRBD2. Per the germline V gene, CDR1 is SNHLY and CDR2 is FYNNEI. This CDR3 has 17 amino acids. Trimming cost V 2 bases and J 1 base; bases outside gene matches: 9. The CDR3 here is CASSEPLGGSGTDTQYF. The CDR3 bases are TGTGCCAGCAGTGAACCCCTTGGCGGGAGCGGCACAGATACGCAGTATTTT.

This clone turned up a few times. The chain couples TRBV19 to TRBJ2-3; D is ambiguous. Deletions cut 0 bases from V and 6 bases from J, with 10 bases between. The germline CDR1 and CDR2 sequences are LNHDA and SQIVND (reference sequence). CDR3 length: 14 amino acids. CDR3 amino acids: CASSIDGRSDTQYF. The CDR3 nucleotides read TGTGCCAGTAGTATAGACGGTCGTTCGGATACGCAGTATTTT.

In its sample, this clone was seen a few times. V and J are TRBV5-8 and TRBJ2-7, with D hard to call. Germline CDR1 and CDR2: SGHTS and YDEGEE. Trimming took off 0 bases at V and 7 bases at J, with 20 bases between the two ends. The CDR3 extends over 16 amino acids. The CDR3: CASSLGGRSPFLEQYF. For the CDR3, the DNA is TGTGCCAGCAGCTTGGGCGGCCGTTCGCCCTTCTTGGAGCAGTACTTC.

The chain has TRBV10-2 and TRBJ2-2; no clear D gene. V lost 3 bases and J 6 bases, leaving 5 bases between the germline ends. CDR1 WSHSY and CDR2 SAAADI come from the germline V gene. This CDR3 spans 12 amino acids. The CDR3 nucleotides are TGCGCCAGCAGTGACAGATCCGGGGAGCTGTTTTTT. This codes for CASSDRSGELFF.

The gene calls are TRBV27 and TRBJ2-7; 7 bases are a match to TRBD2. CDR1 and CDR2 (germline): MNHEY, SMNVEV (reference sequence). The CDR3 is made up of 14 amino acids. V lost 3 bases, J lost 8 bases, and 10 bases stayed unmatched. This CDR3 is CASSLNGGGIQQYF. DNA of the CDR3: TGTGCCAGCAGTTTGAACGGCGGGGGAATTCAGCAGTACTTC.

The rearrangement links TRBV6-6 to TRBJ1-5, with 7 bases identical to TRBD1. This CDR3 comprises 16 residues. V shed 6 bases, J shed 3 bases, and the junction held 11 bases outside the gene matches. Germline CDR1 and CDR2: MNHNY and SVGAGI (reference sequence). The CDR3 spells CASREIGTANNQPQHF. In nucleotides, the CDR3 is TGTGCCAGCAGGGAAATCGGGACAGCTAACAATCAGCCCCAGCATTTT.

The chain employs TRBV30 and TRBJ1-4; TRBD1 might be the D (5 bases). V was clipped by 4 bases and J by 8 bases, with 11 bases between them. Per the germline V gene, CDR1 is GTSNPN and CDR2 is SVGIG (reference sequence). The CDR3 is 12 residues long. CDR3 in DNA: TGTGCCTGGAACAGGAGAAGGGAAAAACTGTTTTTT. Translation gives CAWNRRREKLFF.

The chain is built from TRBV5-1 and TRBJ2-6; 7 bases line up with TRBD1. The CDR3 loop spans 14 amino acids. V trimming: 7 bases; J trimming: 2 bases; junction bases outside the gene matches: 3. Germline V gives CDR1 SGHRS, CDR2 YFSETQ. In DNA, the CDR3 is TGCGCCAGCCGCACAGGGGCTGGGGCCAACGTCCTGACTTTC. Its translation: CASRTGAGANVLTF.

This clone showed up just a few times. This chain connects TRBV27 to TRBJ2-2; weak D call: TRBD2 (5 bases). The V end lost 5 bases, the J end lost 7 bases, and 17 bases lay between the germline ends. Germline-derived CDR1 and CDR2 are MNHEY and SMNVEV (reference sequence). The CDR3 consists of 15 residues. The chain's CDR3 is CASSPLDFLHGELFF. In DNA, the CDR3 is TGTGCCAGCAGTCCCTTGGACTTCCTCCACGGGGAGCTGTTTTTT.

The chain couples TRBV5-1 to TRBJ2-1, with 9 bases that match TRBD1. CDR1 is SGHRS and CDR2 is YFSETQ in the germline V gene. There are 15 residues in the CDR3. V lost 0 bases, J lost 7 bases, and 5 bases stayed unmatched. CDR3 DNA sequence: TGCGCCAGCAGCTTGGTCGGGGACAGGGTGAATGAGCAGTTCTTC. It is translated as CASSLVGDRVNEQFF.

The chain combines TRBV5-6 with TRBJ2-1, with a tentative D call TRBD1 (6 bases). Germline V lookup: CDR1 SGHDT, CDR2 YYEEEE. The CDR3 totals 15 residues. The ends were cut back, 2 bases at V and 6 bases at J, with 15 bases in the middle. CDR3: CASSFLQGGFNEQFF. CDR3 sequence (DNA): TGTGCCAGCAGCTTTTTACAGGGTGGGTTCAATGAGCAGTTCTTC.

This sequence joins TRBV28 and TRBJ2-2, with TRBD2 matching 8 bases. The CDR3 runs to 15 residues. Per germline, CDR1 MDHEN and CDR2 SYDVKM. J lost 2 bases, V lost 8 bases, and 7 bases had no gene match. The CDR3: CASASAGGNTGELFF. CDR3 sequence (DNA): TGTGCCAGCGCGTCGGCGGGAGGTAACACCGGGGAGCTGTTTTTT.